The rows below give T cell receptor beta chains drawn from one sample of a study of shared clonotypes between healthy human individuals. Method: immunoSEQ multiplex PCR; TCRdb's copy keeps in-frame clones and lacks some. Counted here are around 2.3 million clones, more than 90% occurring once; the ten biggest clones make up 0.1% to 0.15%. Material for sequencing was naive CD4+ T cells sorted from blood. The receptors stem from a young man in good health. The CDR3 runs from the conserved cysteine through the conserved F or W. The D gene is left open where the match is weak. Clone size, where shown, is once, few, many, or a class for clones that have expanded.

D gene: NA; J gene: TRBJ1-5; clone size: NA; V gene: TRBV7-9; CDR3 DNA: TGTGCCAGCAGCCCCTCAGGGAAGGGCAATCAGCCCCAGCATTTT; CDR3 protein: CASSPSGKGNQPQHF
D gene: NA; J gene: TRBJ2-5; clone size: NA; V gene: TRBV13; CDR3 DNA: TGTGCCAGCAGCTCTCAGGCGGATGGGATCCAGTACTTC; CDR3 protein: CASSSQADGIQYF
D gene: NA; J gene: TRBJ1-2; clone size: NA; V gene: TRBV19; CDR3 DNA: TGTGCCAGTAGTACCCAGACGGGAGAAAACTATGGCTACACCTTC; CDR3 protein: CASSTQTGENYGYTF
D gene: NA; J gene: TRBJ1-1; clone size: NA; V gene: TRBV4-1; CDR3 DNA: TGCGCCAGCAGCACCCGGGGCGGGGTTTTCACTGAAGCTTTCTTT; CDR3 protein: CASSTRGGVFTEAFF
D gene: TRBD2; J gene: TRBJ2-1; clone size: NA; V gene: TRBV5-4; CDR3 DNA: TGTGCCAGCAGCTTGGGGGGACTAGCGGACAATGAGCAGTTCTTC; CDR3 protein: CASSLGGLADNEQFF
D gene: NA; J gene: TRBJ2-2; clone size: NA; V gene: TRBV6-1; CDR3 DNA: TGTGCCAGCAGATGGGCAGGGGTAACCGGGGAGCTGTTTTTT; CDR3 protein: CASRWAGVTGELFF
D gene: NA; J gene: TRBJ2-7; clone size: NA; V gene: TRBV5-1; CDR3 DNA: TGCGCCAGCAGCATGACAGGAGGGGTAGGCGAGCAGTACTTC; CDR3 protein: CASSMTGGVGEQYF
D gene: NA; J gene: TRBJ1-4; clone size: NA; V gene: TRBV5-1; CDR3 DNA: TGCGCCAGCAGCAGGGGGGCCCCTGAAAAACTGTTTTTT; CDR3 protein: CASSRGAPEKLFF
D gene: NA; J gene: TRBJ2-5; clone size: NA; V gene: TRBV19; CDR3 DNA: TGTGCCAGTAGTGCCACCGGGGGAGAGACCCAGTACTTC; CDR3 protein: CASSATGGETQYF
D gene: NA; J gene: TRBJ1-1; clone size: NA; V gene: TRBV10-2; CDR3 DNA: TGCGCCAGCAGCGCACAGGTGAACACTGAAGCTTTCTTT; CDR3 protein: CASSAQVNTEAFF
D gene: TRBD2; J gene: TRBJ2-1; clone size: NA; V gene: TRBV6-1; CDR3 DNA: TGTGCCAGCAGTGAAGATCGGACTAGCTCACAGTTCTTC; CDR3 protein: CASSEDRTSSQFF
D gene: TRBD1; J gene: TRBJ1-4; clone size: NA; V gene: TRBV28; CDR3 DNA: TGTGCCAGCAGTTTTGGGGGCAGGGGGCCAGAAAAACTGTTTTTT; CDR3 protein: CASSFGGRGPEKLFF
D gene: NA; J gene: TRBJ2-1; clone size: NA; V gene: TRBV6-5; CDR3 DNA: TGTGCCAGCCAATCGCAGAAGGTAGGAGGCAATGAGCAGTTCTTC; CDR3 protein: CASQSQKVGGNEQFF
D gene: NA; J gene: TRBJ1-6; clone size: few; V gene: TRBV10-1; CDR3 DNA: TGCGCCAGCAGAGAAGGCGGGGGATCACCCCTCCACTTT; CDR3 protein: CASREGGGSPLHF
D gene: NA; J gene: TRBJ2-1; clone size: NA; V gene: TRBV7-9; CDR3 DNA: TGTGCCAGCACCCCGTTTGGGTCGAATGAGCAGTTCTTC; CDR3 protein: CASTPFGSNEQFF
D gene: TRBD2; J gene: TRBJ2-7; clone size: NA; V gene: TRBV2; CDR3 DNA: TGTGCCAGCAGTGAGACAGTGTGGCGGGAGAACTCCTACGAGCAGTACTTC; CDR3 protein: CASSETVWRENSYEQYF
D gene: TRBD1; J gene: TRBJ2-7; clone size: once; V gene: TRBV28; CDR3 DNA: TGTGCCAGCAGTTTGGGACAGTGGGACTACGAGCAGTACTTC; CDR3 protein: CASSLGQWDYEQYF
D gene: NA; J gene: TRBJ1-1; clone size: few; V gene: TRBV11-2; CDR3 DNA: TGTGCCAGCAGCTTGGGGGGGTATGAAGCTTTCTTT; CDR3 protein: CASSLGGYEAFF